The clone carrying this TCR beta chain showed up just a few times. Its matching antigen is unknown. This sample stems from a study of cytotoxic CD8 clonotypes in ibrutinib-treated CLL. About the study: Response samples followed a median around 12 months of treatment, range 6 to 36. Samples showed on average around 260,000 productive templates and about 94,000 productive rearrangements.

The CDR3 loop spans 12 amino acids. CDR1 SGDLS and CDR2 YYNGEE come from the germline V gene. V was trimmed by 0 bases and J by 8 bases, leaving 6 bases between them. The table came from immunoSEQ multiplex PCR; TCRdb's copy has only in-frame clones and leaves some out. Among around 310,000 clones listed, around four fifths were seen once. The study, taken as a whole, reports: Ibrutinib response saw clonality rise, and progression saw it return toward baseline.

Here the sequenced sample was PBMCs, taken before ibrutinib treatment. The sequence was obtained from a human donor with chronic lymphocytic leukemia. The chain has TRBV9 and TRBJ2-1; D is unresolved. CDR3 nucleotides: TGTGCCAGCAGCGTAGTTCCCTATGAGCAGTTCTTC. Amino acids: CASSVVPYEQFF.